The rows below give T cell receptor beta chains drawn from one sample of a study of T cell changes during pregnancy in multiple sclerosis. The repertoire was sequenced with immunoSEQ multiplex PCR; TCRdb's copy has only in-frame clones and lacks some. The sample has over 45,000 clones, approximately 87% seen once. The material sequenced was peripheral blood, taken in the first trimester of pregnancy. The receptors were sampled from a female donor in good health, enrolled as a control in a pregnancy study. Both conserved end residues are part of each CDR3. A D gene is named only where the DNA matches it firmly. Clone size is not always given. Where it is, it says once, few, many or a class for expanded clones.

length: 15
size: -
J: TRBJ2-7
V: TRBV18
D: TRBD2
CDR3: CASSPSSGGTYEQYF
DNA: TGTGCCAGCTCACCATCTAGCGGGGGGACCTACGAGCAGTACTTC

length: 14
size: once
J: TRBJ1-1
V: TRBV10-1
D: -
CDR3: CASSQRAGNTEAFF
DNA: TGCGCCAGCAGCCAACGGGCGGGGAACACTGAAGCTTTCTTT

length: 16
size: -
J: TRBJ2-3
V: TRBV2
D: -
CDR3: CAITVGTSWFADTQYF
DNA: TGTGCCATAACTGTTGGGACTTCTTGGTTCGCAGATACGCAGTATTTT

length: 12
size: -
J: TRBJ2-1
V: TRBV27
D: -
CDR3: CASSPGAPWEFF
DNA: TGTGCCAGCAGTCCAGGGGCACCATGGGAGTTCTTC

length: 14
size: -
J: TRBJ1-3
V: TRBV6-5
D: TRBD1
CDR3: CASRSPGQGNTIYF
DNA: TGTGCCAGCAGATCCCCGGGACAGGGAAACACCATATATTTT

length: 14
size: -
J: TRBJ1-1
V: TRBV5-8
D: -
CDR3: CASSLAGKGAEAFF
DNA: TGTGCCAGCAGCTTGGCAGGGAAGGGCGCTGAAGCTTTCTTT

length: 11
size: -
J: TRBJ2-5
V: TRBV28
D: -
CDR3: CASSNQETQYF
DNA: TGTGCCAGCAGCAACCAAGAGACCCAGTACTTC

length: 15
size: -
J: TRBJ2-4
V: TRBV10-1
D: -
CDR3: CASSESTGPKNIQYF
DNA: TGCGCCAGCAGTGAGAGCACAGGCCCAAAAAACATTCAGTACTTC

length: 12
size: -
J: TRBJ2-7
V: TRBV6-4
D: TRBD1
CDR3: CASDRVPNEQYF
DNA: TGTGCCAGTGACAGGGTCCCCAACGAGCAGTACTTC

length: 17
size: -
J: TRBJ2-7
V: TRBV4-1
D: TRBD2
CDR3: CASSQGGLVSPSYEQYF
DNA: TGCGCCAGCAGCCAAGGGGGACTAGTGAGTCCCTCCTACGAGCAGTACTTC

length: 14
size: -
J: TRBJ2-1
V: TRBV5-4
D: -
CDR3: CASSLLVARNEQFF
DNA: TGTGCCAGCAGCTTGTTAGTAGCTAGGAATGAGCAGTTCTTC

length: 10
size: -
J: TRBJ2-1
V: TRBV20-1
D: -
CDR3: CSAFYSGFIF
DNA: TGCAGTGCTTTTTACTCCGGGTTTATCTTC

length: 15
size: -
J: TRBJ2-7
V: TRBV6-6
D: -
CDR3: CASNLARDTTYEQYF
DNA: TGTGCCAGCAACCTAGCCCGGGACACCACCTACGAGCAGTACTTC

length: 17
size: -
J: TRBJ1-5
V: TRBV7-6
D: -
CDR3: CASSLEHPRGCFEPQHF
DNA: TGTGCCAGCAGCTTAGAACATCCCAGGGGATGTTTCGAGCCCCAGCATTTT

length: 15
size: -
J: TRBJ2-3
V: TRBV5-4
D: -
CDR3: CASSPSDWNTDTQYF
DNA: TGTGCCAGCAGCCCATCGGACTGGAACACAGATACGCAGTATTTT

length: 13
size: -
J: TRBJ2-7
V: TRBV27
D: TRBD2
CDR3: CASSFTSAYEQYF
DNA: TGTGCCAGCAGTTTCACTAGCGCTTACGAGCAGTACTTC

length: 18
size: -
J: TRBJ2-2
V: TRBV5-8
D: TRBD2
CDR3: CASSLLGLADANTGELFF
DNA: TGTGCCAGCAGCTTGTTGGGACTAGCGGACGCGAACACCGGGGAGCTGTTTTTT

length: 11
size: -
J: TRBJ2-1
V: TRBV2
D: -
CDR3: CASRSGNEQFF
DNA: TGTGCCAGCAGGAGCGGAAATGAGCAGTTCTTC

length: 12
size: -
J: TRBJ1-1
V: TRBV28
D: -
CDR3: CASSLVSRPAFF
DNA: TGTGCCAGCAGTTTAGTTTCCAGGCCGGCTTTCTTT

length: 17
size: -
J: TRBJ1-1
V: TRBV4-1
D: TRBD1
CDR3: CASSHLPGQSTRTGAFF
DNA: TGCGCCAGCAGCCACCTTCCGGGACAGAGTACCAGGACTGGAGCTTTCTTT

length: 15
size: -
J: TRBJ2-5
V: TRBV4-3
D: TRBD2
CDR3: CASSQDFGGSETQYF
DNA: TGCGCCAGCAGCCAAGATTTTGGCGGGAGTGAGACCCAGTACTTC

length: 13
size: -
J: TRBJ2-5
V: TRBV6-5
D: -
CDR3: CASSLSGGETQYF
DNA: TGTGCCAGCAGCCTTAGCGGCGGGGAGACCCAGTACTTC

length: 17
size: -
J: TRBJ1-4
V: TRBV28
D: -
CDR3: CASSLGGERPLSEKLFF
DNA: TGTGCCAGCAGTTTAGGGGGCGAGAGGCCCCTTAGTGAAAAACTGTTTTTT

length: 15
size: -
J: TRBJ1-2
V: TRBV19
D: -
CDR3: CASSIDPGSRGGYTF
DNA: TGTGCCAGTAGTATAGATCCGGGATCCAGGGGCGGCTACACCTTC

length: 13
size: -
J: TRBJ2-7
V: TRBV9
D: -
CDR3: CASSVGVRGEQYF
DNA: TGTGCCAGCAGCGTAGGAGTAAGGGGCGAGCAGTACTTC

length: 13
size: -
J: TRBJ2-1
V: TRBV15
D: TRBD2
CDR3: CATRNGGYNEQFF
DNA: TGTGCCACCAGGAACGGGGGGTACAATGAGCAGTTCTTC

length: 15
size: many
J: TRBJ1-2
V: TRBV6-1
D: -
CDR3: CASQSTSDSMNGYTF
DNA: TGTGCCAGCCAAAGTACTTCCGACAGTATGAATGGCTACACCTTC

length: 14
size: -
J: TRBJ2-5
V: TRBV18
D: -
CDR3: CASSRASFTETQYF
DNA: TGTGCCAGCTCACGTGCTAGCTTTACAGAGACCCAGTACTTC

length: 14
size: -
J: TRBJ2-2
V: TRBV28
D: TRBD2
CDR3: CASIAGGPTGELFF
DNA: TGTGCCAGCATAGCGGGAGGGCCGACCGGGGAGCTGTTTTTT

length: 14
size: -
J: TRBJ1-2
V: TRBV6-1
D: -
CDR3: CASASGGGPYGYTF
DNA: TGTGCCAGTGCCAGCGGGGGCGGCCCCTATGGCTACACCTTC

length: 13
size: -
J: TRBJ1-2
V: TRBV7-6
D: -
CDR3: CASSPGGWYGYTF
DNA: TGTGCCAGCAGTCCCGGCGGTTGGTATGGCTACACCTTC

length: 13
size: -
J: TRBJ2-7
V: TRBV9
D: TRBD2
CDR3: CASSVTSGYEQYF
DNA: TGTGCCAGCAGCGTTACTAGCGGCTACGAGCAGTACTTC